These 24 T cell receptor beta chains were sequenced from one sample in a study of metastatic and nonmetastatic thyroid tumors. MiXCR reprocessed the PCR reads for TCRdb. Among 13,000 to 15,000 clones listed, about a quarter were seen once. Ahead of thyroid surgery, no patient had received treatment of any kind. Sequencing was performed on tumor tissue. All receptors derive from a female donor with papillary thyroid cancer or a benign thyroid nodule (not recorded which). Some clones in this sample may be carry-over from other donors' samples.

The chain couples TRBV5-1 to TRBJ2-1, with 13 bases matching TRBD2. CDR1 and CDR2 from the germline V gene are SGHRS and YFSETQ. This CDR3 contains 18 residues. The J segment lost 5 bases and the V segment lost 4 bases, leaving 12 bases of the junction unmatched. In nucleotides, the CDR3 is TGCGCCAGCAGCCTCCGACTAGCGGGAGGCTCGGGTCACAATGAGCAGTTCTTC. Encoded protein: CASSLRLAGGSGHNEQFF.

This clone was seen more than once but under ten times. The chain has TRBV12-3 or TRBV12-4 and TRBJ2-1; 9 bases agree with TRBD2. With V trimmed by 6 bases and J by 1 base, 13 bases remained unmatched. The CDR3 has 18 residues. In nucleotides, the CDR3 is TGTGCCAGCAGGGTGGGACTAGCTTATCGTGGGTCCTACAATGAGCAGTTCTTC. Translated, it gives CASRVGLAYRGSYNEQFF.

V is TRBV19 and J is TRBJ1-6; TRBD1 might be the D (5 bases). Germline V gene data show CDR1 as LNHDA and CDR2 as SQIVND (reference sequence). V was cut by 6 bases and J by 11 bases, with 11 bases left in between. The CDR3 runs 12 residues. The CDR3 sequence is CASRGEGTPLHF. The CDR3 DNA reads TGTGCCAGTAGAGGGGAAGGTACACCCCTCCACTTT.

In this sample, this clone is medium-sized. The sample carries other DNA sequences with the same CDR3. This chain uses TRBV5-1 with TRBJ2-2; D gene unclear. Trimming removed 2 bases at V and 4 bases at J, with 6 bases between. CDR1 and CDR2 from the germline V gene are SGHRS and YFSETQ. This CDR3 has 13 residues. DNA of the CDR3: TGCGCCAGCAGCTTTGGTGCCACCGGGGAGCTGTTTTTT. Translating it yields CASSFGATGELFF.

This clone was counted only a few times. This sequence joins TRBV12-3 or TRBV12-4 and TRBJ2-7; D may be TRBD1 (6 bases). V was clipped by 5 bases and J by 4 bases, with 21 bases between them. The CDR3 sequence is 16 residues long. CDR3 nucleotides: TGTGCCAGCAGTACATTACCCGGGACACACTATTACGAGCAGTACTTC. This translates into CASSTLPGTHYYEQYF.

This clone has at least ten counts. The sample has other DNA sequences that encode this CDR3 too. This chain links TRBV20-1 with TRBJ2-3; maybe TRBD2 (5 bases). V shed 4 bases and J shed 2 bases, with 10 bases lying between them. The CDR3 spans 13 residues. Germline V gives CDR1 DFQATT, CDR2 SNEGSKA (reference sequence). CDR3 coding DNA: TGCAGTGCTACCGGGATCGCCACAGATACGCAGTATTTT. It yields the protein CSATGIATDTQYF.

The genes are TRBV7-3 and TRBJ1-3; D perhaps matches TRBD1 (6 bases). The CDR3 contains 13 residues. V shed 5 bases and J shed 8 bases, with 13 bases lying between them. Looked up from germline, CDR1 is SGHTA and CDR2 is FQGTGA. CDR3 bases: TGTGCCAGCAGCGCCTTAAGGGGGGACACCATATATTTT. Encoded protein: CASSALRGDTIYF.

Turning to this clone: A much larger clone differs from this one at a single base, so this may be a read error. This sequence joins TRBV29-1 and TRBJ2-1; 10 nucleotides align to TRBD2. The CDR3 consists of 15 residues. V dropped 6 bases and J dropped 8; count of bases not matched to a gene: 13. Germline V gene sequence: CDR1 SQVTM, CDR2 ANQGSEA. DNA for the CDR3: TGCAGCGTCGCCCGGGGAGCGGGAGGGTACGATGAGCAGTTCTTC. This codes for CSVARGAGGYDEQFF.

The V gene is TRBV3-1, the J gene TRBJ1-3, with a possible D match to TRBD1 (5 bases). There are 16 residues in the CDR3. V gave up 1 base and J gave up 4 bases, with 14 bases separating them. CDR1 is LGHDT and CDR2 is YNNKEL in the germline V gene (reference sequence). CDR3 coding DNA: TGTGCCAGCAGCCAAGGTTCTGGGGGGAGCGGAAACACCATATATTTT. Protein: CASSQGSGGSGNTIYF. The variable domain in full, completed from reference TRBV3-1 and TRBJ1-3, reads DTAVSQTPKYLVTQMGNDKSIKCEQNLGHDTMYWYKQDSKKFLKIMFSYNNKELIINETVPNRFSPKSPDKAHLNLHINSLELGDSAVYFCASSQGSGGSGNTIYFGEGSWLTVV.

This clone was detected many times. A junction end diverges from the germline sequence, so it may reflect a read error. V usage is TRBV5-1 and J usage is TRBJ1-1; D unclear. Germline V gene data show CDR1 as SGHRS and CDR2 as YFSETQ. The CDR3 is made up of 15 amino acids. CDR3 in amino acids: CASSWSLGFDTEASF. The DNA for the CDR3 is TGCGCCAGCAGCTGGTCATTAGGGTTCGACACTGAAGCTTCCTTT.

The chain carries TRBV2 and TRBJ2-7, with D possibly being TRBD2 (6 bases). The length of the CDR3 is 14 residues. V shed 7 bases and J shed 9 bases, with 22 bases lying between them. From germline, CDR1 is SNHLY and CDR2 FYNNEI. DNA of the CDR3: TGTGCCAGCAAACACAGCGGGCCCAACCACGGGCAGTACTTC. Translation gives CASKHSGPNHGQYF.

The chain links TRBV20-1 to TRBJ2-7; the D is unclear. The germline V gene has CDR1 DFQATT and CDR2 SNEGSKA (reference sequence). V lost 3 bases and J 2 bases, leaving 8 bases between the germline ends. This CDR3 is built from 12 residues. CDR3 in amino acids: CSASPEAYEQYF. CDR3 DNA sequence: TGCAGTGCTAGCCCAGAAGCCTACGAGCAGTACTTC.

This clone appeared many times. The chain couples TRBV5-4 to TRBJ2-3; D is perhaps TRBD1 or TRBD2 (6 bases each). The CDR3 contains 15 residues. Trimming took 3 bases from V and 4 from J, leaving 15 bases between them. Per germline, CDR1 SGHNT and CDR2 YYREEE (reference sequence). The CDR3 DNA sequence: TGTGCCAGCAGCTCGAAGGAGGGGGTTTCAGATACGCAGTATTTT. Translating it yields CASSSKEGVSDTQYF. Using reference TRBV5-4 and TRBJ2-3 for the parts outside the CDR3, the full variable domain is ETGVTQSPTHLIKTRGQQVTLRCSSQSGHNTVSWYQQALGQGPQFIFQYYREEENGRGNFPPRFSGLQFPNYSSELNVNALELDDSALYLCASSSKEGVSDTQYFGPGTRLTVL.

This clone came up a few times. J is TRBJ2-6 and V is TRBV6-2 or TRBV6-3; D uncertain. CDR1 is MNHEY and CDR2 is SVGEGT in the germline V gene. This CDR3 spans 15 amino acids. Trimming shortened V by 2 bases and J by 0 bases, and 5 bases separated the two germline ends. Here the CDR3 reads CASSYDNSGANVLTF. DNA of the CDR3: TGTGCCAGCAGTTACGACAACTCTGGGGCCAACGTCCTGACTTTC.

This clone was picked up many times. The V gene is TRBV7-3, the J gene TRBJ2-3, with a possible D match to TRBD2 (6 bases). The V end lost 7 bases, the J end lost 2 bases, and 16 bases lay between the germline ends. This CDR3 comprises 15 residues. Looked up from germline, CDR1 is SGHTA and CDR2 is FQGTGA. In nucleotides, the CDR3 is TGTGCCAGCACGCCGGGGGTGACGGCCACAGATACGCAGTATTTT. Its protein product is CASTPGVTATDTQYF.

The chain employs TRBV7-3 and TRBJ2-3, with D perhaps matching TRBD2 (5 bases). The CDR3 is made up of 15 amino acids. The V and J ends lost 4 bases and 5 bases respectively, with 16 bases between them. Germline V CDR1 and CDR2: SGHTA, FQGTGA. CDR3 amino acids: CASSSSGETIDTQYF. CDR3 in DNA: TGTGCCAGCAGCTCCAGCGGTGAGACCATAGATACGCAGTATTTT.

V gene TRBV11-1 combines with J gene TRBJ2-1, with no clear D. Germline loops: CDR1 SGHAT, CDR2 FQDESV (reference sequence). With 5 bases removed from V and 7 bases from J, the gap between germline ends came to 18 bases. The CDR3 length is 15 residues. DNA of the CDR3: TGTGCCAGCAGCCATCCAACCGGACGGGTGAATGAGCAGTTCTTC. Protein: CASSHPTGRVNEQFF.

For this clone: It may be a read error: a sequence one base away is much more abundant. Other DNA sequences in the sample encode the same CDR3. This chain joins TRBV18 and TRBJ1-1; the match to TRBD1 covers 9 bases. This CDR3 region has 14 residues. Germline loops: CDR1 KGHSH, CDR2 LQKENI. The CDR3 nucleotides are TGTGCCAGTTCACCACAGGGGGCCAAGACTGAAGCTTTCTTT. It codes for CASSPQGAKTEAFF.

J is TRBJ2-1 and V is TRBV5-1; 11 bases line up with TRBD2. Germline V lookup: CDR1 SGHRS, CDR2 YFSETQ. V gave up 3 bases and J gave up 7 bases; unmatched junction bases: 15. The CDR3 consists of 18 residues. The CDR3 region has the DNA TGCGCCAGCAGCTACCCCTTTAGCGGGAGGGCCGGGTGGAATGAGCAGTTCTTC. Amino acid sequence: CASSYPFSGRAGWNEQFF. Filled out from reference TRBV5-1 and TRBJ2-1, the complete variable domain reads KAGVTQTPRYLIKTRGQQVTLSCSPISGHRSVSWYQQTPGQGLQFLFEYFSETQRNKGNFPGRFSGRQFSNSRSEMNVSTLELGDSALYLCASSYPFSGRAGWNEQFFGPGTRLTVL.

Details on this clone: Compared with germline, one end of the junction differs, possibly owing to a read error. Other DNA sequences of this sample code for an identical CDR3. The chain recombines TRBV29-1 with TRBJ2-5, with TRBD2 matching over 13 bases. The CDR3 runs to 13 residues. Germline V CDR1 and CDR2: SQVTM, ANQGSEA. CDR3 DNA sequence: TGCAGCGTTGGAACTAGCGGGAGGGAGACACAGTACTTC. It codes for CSVGTSGRETQYF.

This CDR3 reads CASSGRRHSYEQYF. The CDR3 DNA is TGTGCCAGCAGCGGACGGAGACACTCCTACGAGCAGTACTTC. J is TRBJ2-7 and V is TRBV6-1; no reliable D call. The CDR3 length is 14 residues. Germline CDR1 is MNHNS and CDR2 is SASEGT. Between the trimmed V and J ends, which lost 6 bases and 0 bases, there was a span of 12 bases.

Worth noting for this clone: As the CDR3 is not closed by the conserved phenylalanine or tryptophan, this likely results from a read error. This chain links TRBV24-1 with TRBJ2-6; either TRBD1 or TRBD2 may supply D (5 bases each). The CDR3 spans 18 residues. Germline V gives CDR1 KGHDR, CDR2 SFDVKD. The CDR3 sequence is CATRQSGTGAPGAKVLTS. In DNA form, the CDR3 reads TGTGCCACCAGACAGAGTGGGACGGGCGCCCCTGGGGCCAAAGTCCTGACTTCC.

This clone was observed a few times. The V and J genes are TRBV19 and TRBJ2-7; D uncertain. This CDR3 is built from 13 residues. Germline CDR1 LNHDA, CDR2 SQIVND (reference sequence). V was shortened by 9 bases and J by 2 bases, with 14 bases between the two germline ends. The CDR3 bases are TGTGCCAGCGCCCGGACGGAGACCTACGAGCAGTACTTC. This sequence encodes CASARTETYEQYF. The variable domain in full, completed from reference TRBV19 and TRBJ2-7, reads DGGITQSPKYLFRKEGQNVTLSCEQNLNHDAMYWYRQDPGQGLRLIYYSQIVNDFQKGDIAEGYSVSREKKESFPLTVTSAQKNPTAFYLCASARTETYEQYFGPGTRLTVT.

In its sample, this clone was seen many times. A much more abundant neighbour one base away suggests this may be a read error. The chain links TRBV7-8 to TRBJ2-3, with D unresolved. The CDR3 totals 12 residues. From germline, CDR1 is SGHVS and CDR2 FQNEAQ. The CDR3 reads CASSLNADMQYF. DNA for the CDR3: TGTGCCAGCAGCTTAAACGCAGATATGCAGTATTTT.